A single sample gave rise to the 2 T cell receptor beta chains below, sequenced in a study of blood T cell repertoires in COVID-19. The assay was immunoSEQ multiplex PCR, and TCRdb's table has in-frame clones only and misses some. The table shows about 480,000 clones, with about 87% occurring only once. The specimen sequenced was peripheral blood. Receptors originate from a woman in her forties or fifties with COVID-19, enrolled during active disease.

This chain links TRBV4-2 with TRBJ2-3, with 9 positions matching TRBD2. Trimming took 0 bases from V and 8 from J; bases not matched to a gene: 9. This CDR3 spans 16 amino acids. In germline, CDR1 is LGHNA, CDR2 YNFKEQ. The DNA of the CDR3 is TGTGCCAGCAGCCAAGATGAGCGGGGGGACGTGTTTACGCAGTATTTT. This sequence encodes CASSQDERGDVFTQYF.

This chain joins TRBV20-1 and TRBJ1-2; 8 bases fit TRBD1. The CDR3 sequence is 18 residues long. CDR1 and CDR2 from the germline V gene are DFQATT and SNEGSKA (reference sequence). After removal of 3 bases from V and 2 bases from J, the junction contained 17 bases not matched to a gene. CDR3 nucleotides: TGCAGTGCTAGTTTGTTTCCAGTTAGGACAGGGAGGAACTATGGCTACACCTTC. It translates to CSASLFPVRTGRNYGYTF.